This T cell receptor (beta chain) was found in a study of cytotoxic CD8 clonotypes in ibrutinib-treated CLL. General study points: Measured clonality at baseline was greater than in age-matched healthy donors and tracked with circulating CD8+ T-cell counts. Sampling times differed between sustained-remission and progressing patients. Clonality increased at ibrutinib response, then returned toward baseline at progression.

Cryopreserved PBMCs provided roughly 2 micrograms of genomic DNA for the TCR beta libraries. V lost 1 base to trimming and J lost 4 bases, with 19 bases between them. CDR3 length: 17 residues. Germline CDR1 and CDR2: LGHNA and YNFKEQ. A word on this clone: Its target is unknown. This specimen includes other DNA sequences encoding the same CDR3.

The table came from immunoSEQ multiplex PCR; TCRdb's copy has only in-frame clones and leaves some out. The sample holds 73,000 or so clones, around 65% seen once. J is TRBJ1-2 and V is TRBV4-2; D gene unclear. This specimen consisted of PBMCs, obtained after 12 months of ibrutinib treatment. The sequence was obtained from a human donor with chronic lymphocytic leukemia. CDR3 bases: TGTGCCAGCAGCCAAGGAGGAGGGCCCGCCGAGGGCTATGGCTACACCTTC. Amino acids: CASSQGGGPAEGYGYTF.